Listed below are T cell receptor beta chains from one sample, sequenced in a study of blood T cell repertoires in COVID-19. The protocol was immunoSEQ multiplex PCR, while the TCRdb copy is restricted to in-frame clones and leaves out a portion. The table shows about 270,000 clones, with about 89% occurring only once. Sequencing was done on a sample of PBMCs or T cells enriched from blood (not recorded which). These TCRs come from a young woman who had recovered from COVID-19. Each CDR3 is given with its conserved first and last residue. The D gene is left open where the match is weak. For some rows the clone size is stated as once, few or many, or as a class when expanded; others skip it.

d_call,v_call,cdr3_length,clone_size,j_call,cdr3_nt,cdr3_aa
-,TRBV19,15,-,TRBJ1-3,TGTGCCAGTAGTACCCAGATGAGGAAGGGAAACACCATATATTTT,CASSTQMRKGNTIYF
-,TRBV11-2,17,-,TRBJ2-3,TGTGCCAGCAGCGCAACTGGAGGGGGGGCCTTCACAGATACGCAGTATTTT,CASSATGGGAFTDTQYF
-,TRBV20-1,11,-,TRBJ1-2,TGCAGTGCTAGGGGCGAGTATGGCTACACCTTC,CSARGEYGYTF
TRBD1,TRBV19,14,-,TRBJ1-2,TGTGCCAGTACCGCGGACAGGGATCGCTATGGCTACACCTTC,CASTADRDRYGYTF
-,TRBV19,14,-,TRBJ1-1,TGTGCCAGTAGTATGGCAGGGATGAACACTGAAGCTTTCTTT,CASSMAGMNTEAFF
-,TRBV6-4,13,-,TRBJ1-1,TGTGCCAGCAGTGACTCTCCGGGCACTGAAGCTTTCTTT,CASSDSPGTEAFF
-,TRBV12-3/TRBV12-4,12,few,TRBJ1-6,TGTGCCAGCAGTTTCGGGAATTCACCCCTCCACTTT,CASSFGNSPLHF
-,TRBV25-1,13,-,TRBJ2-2,TGTGCCAGCAGTGACAGGGCCACCGGGGAGCTGTTTTTT,CASSDRATGELFF
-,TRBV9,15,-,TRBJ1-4,TGTGCCAGCAGCGTAGGTGCCAGTACTAATGAAAAACTGTTTTTT,CASSVGASTNEKLFF
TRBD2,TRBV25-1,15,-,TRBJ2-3,TGTGCCAGCCAGACTAGCGGGAGAGGCACAGATACGCAGTATTTT,CASQTSGRGTDTQYF
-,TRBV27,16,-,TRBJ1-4,TGTGCCAGCAGTTTAAGGGGGAGCTGGACTGGTGAAAAACTGTTTTTT,CASSLRGSWTGEKLFF
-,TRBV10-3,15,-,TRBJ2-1,TGTGCCACGACAACAAGCGGTGGCTCCTACAATGAGCAGTTCTTC,CATTTSGGSYNEQFF
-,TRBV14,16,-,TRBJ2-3,TGTGCCAGCAGCCAATTAGTTTCCGGTTCCACAGATACGCAGTATTTT,CASSQLVSGSTDTQYF
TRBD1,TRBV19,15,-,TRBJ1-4,TGTGCCAGTAGTATGTCCCAGGGGGGACTTGAAAAACTGTTTTTT,CASSMSQGGLEKLFF
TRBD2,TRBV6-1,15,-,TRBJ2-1,TGTGCCAGCAGTGAAATGGCGGGGGGCTACAATGAGCAGTTCTTC,CASSEMAGGYNEQFF
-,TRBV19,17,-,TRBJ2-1,TGTGCCAGTAGTGTTCTAGGGGTGGCGAGCTCCTACAATGAGCAGTTCTTC,CASSVLGVASSYNEQFF
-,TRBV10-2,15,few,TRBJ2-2,TGCGCCAGCAAGGAGTGGGGGGGCGTCACCGGGGAGCTGTTTTTT,CASKEWGGVTGELFF
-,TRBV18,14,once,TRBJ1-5,TGTGCCAGCTCAAATTCTGAGGGCAATCAGCCCCAGCATTTT,CASSNSEGNQPQHF
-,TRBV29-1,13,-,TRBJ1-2,TGCAGCGTCCACAGGCAGTCTAACTATGGCTACACCTTC,CSVHRQSNYGYTF
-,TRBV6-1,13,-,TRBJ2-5,TGTGCCAGCAGTGACAGGGGTGGGGTGACCCAGTACTTC,CASSDRGGVTQYF
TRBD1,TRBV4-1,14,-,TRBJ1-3,TGCGCCAGCAGGAGGACAGGGCAAAAAGACACCATATATTTT,CASRRTGQKDTIYF
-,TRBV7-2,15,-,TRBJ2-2,TGTGCCAGCAGCCTTGGACAGGCGGGACTCCGGGAGCTGTTTTTT,CASSLGQAGLRELFF
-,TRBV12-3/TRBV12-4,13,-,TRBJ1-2,TGTGCCAGCAGTTTATTTGGCCGTTCGGGCTACACCTTC,CASSLFGRSGYTF
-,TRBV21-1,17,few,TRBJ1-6,TGTGCCAGCAGCAGGGGACAGCAAATCTCCTATAATTCACCCCTCCACTTT,CASSRGQQISYNSPLHF
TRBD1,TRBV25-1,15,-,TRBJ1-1,TGTGCCAGCAGTGACCAGACAGGGGCGAACACTGAAGCTTTCTTT,CASSDQTGANTEAFF
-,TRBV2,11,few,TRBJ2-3,TGTGCCACCTCGGTTAAGGGGACGCAGTATTTT,CATSVKGTQYF
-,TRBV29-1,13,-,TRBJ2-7,TGCAGCGTTAGCGGCTCAAGCTCCTACGAGCAGTACTTC,CSVSGSSSYEQYF
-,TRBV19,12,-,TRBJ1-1,TGTGCCAGTAGTCCCCCCTCTCCTGAAGCTTTCTTT,CASSPPSPEAFF
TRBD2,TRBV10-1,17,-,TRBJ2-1,TGCGCCAGCAGGCGAACTCAGACTAGCGGTAGAGACAATGAGCAGTTCTTC,CASRRTQTSGRDNEQFF
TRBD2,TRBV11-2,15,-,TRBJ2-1,TGTGCCAGCAGCTTAGGAGCGGGGAGCTACAATGAGCAGTTCTTC,CASSLGAGSYNEQFF
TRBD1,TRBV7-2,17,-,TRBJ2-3,TGTGCCAGCAGCTCGAGTGTGGGACAGGTGGGCCCAAATACGCAGTATTTT,CASSSSVGQVGPNTQYF
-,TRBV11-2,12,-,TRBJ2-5,TGTGCCAGCAGGACTAATGGGGAGACCCAGTACTTC,CASRTNGETQYF
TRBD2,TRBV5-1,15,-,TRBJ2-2,TGCGCCAGCAGCTTGACGACTAGCGGGAATGGGGAGCTGTTTTTT,CASSLTTSGNGELFF
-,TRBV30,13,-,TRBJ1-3,TGTGCCTGCGGACGAGACTCTGGAAACACCATATATTTT,CACGRDSGNTIYF
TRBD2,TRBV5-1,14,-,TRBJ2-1,TGCGCCAGCATTCCGACTAGCGGATACAATGAGCAGTTCTTC,CASIPTSGYNEQFF
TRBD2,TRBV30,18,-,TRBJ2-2,TGTGCCTGGAGTGTCCACCGCCCACTAGCGTCGAACACCGGGGAGCTGTTTTTT,CAWSVHRPLASNTGELFF
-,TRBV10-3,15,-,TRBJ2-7,TGTGCCTCCGGGACACCCGCCGGACACTCCTACGAGCAGTACTTC,CASGTPAGHSYEQYF
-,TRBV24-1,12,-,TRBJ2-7,TGTGCCACCAGTACGGAAGCGGGTGAGCAGTACTTC,CATSTEAGEQYF
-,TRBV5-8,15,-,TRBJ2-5,TGTGCCAGCAGCCGTTCAGGACGGGGCCAAGAGACCCAGTACTTC,CASSRSGRGQETQYF
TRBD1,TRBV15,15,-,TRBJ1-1,TGTGCCACCAGCAGAGGAGGACAGGGAAACACTGAAGCTTTCTTT,CATSRGGQGNTEAFF
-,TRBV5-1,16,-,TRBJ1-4,TGCGCCAGCAGCTTGGCCAGCCAGTTGGGGGGTGAAAAACTGTTTTTT,CASSLASQLGGEKLFF
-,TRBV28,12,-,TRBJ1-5,TGTGCCAGCCGCCCCCGGTCTCAGCCCCAGCATTTT,CASRPRSQPQHF
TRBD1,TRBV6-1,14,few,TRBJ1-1,TGTGCCAGCAGTGAGAGACAGGGATACACTGAAGCTTTCTTT,CASSERQGYTEAFF
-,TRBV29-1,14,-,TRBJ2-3,TGCAGCGTTGACTGGGGAGGAGGTCGAGATACGCAGTATTTT,CSVDWGGGRDTQYF
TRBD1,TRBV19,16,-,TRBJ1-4,TGTGCCAGTGGATTGCCCGAGGGGGCCCGTAATGAAAAACTGTTTTTT,CASGLPEGARNEKLFF
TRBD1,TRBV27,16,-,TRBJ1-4,TGTGCCAGCAGTCCAGGGACAGGGCCGAGCTATGAAAAACTGTTTTTT,CASSPGTGPSYEKLFF
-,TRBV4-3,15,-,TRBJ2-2,TGCGCCAGCAGCCAAGGGCAGGGTTTAACCGGGGAGCTGTTTTTT,CASSQGQGLTGELFF
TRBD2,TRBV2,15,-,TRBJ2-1,TGTGCCAGCAGTGTGGGCGGGGGGGACTACAATGAGCAGTTCTTC,CASSVGGGDYNEQFF
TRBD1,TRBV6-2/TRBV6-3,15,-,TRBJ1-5,TGTGCCAGCAGTCAGGACAGGGGTATTGTTCAGCCCCAGCATTTT,CASSQDRGIVQPQHF